Sequencing of this T cell receptor (beta chain) was carried out in a study of blood T cell repertoires in COVID-19. V lost 1 base and J 8 bases, leaving 17 bases between the germline ends. The CDR3 spans 15 residues. Germline assignment: CDR1 MGHRA and CDR2 YSYEKL. Sequenced by immunoSEQ multiplex PCR; TCRdb stores in-frame clones only, minus some. The data hold around 250,000 clones, with 80% to 90% observed a single time. Specimen: PBMCs or T cells enriched from blood (not recorded which). The V call is TRBV4-1, the J call TRBJ1-2; the D gene is possibly TRBD1 (6 bases). This clonotype was obtained from a man under 40 with acute COVID-19. The CDR3 sequence is CASSQANRAGEGYTF. The CDR3 DNA reads as TGCGCCAGCAGCCAAGCGAACAGGGCGGGGGAGGGCTACACCTTC.